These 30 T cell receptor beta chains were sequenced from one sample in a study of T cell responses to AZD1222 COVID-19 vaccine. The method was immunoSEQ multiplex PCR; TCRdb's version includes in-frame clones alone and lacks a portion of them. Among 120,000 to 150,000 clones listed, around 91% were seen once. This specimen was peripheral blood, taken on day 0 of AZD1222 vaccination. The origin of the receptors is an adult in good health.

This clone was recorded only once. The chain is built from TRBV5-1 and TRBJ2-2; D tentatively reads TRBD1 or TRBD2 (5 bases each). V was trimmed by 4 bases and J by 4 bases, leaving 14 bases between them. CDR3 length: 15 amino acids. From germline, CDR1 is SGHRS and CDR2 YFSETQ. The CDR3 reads CASSVGHGGTGELFF. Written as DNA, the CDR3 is TGCGCCAGCAGCGTAGGACATGGGGGCACCGGGGAGCTGTTTTTT.

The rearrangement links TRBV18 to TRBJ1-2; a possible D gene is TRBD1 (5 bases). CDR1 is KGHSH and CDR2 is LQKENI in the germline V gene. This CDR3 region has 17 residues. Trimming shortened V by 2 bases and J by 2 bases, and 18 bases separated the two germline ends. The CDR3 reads CASSPGGGEWVNYGYTF. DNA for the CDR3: TGTGCCAGCTCACCAGGAGGAGGGGAGTGGGTAAACTATGGCTACACCTTC.

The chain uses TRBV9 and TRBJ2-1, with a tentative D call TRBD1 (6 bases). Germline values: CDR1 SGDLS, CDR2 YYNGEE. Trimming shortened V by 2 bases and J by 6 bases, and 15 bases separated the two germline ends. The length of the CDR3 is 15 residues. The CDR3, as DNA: TGTGCCAGCAGCGTGGGACACCTACCCGGCAATGAGCAGTTCTTC. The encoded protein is CASSVGHLPGNEQFF.

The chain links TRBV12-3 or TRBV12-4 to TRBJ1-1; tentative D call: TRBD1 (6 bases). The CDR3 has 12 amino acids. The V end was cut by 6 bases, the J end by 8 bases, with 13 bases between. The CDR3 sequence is CASSPDQGEAFF. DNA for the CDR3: TGTGCCAGCAGCCCGGATCAGGGGGAAGCTTTCTTT.

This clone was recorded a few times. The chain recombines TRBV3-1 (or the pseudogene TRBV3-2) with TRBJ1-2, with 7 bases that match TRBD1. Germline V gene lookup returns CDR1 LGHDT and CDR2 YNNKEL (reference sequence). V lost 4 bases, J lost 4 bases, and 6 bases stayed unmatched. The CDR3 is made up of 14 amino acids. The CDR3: CASSPRQGSYGYTF. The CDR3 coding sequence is TGTGCCAGCAGCCCAAGACAGGGTAGCTATGGCTACACCTTC.

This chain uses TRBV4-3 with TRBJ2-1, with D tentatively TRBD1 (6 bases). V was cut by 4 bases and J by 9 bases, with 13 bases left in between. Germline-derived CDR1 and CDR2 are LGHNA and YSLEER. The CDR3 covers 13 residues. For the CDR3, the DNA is TGCGCCAGCAGCCCCCAGGGGTTAGGTGAGCAGTTCTTC. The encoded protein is CASSPQGLGEQFF.

The CDR3 here is CARTPLPNTEAFF. The CDR3, as DNA: TGTGCCAGAACCCCCCTCCCCAACACTGAAGCTTTCTTT. V and J are TRBV12-3 or TRBV12-4 and TRBJ1-1, with unresolved D. V was pared by 9 bases and J by 2 bases, with 13 bases between. This CDR3 has 13 residues.

The CDR3 here is CSVAFGAGIGSPLHF. CDR3 DNA: TGCAGCGTTGCGTTCGGGGCAGGGATAGGTTCACCCCTCCACTTT. V is TRBV29-1 and J is TRBJ1-6; D is possibly TRBD1 (5 bases). Germline loops: CDR1 SQVTM, CDR2 ANQGSEA. The CDR3 has 15 residues. Trimming removed 4 bases at V and 9 bases at J, with 19 bases between.

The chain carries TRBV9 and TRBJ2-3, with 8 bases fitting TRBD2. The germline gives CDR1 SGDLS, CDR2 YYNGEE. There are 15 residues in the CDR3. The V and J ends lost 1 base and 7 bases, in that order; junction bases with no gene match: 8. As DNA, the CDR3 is TGTGCCAGCAGCGTACAGAGCGGGAGACGGAATACGCAGTATTTT. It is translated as CASSVQSGRRNTQYF. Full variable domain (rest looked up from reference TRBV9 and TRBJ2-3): DSGVTQTPKHLITATGQRVTLRCSPRSGDLSVYWYQQSLDQGLQFLIQYYNGEERAKGNILERFSAQQFPDLHSELNLSSLELGDSALYFCASSVQSGRRNTQYFGPGTRLTVL.

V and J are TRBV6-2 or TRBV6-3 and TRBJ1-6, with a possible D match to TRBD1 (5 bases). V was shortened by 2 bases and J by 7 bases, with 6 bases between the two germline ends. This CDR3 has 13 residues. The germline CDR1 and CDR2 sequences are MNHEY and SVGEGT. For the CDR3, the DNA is TGTGCCAGCAGTTACGGGACGAATTCACCCCTCCACTTT. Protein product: CASSYGTNSPLHF.

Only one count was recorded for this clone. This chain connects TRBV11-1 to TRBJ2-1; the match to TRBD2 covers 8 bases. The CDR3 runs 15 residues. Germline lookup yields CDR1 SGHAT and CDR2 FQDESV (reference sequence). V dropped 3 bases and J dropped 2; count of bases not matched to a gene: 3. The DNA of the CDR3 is TGTGCCAGCAGCTTGCTAGCGGGTACCTACAATGAGCAGTTCTTC. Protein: CASSLLAGTYNEQFF. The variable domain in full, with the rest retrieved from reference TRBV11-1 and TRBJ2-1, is EAEVAQSPRYKITEKSQAVAFWCDPISGHATLYWYRQILGQGPELLVQFQDESVVDDSQLPKDRFSAERLKGVDSTLKIQPAELGDSAMYLCASSLLAGTYNEQFFGPGTRLTVL.

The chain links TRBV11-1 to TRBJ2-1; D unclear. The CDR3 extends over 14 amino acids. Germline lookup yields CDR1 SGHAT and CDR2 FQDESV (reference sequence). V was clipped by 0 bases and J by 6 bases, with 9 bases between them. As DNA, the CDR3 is TGTGCCAGCAGCTTAGCGAATCCGGGCAATGAGCAGTTCTTC. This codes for CASSLANPGNEQFF.

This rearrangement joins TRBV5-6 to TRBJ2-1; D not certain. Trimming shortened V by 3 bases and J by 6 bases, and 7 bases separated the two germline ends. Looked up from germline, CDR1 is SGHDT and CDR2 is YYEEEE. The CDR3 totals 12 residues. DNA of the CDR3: TGTGCCAGCAGCTCGTCCAGCAATGAGCAGTTCTTC. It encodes CASSSSSNEQFF.

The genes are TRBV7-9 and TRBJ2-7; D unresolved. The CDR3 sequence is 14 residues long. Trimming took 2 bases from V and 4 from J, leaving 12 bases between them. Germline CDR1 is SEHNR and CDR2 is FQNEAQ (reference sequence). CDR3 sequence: CASSLPGSTYEQYF. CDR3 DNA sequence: TGTGCCAGCAGCTTACCCGGTAGCACGTACGAGCAGTACTTC.

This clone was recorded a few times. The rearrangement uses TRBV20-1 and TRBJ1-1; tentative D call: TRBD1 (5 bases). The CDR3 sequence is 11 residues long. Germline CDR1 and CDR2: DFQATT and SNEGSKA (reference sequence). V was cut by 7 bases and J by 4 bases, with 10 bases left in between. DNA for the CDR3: TGCAGTGGGGGGGTAGGCACTGAAGCTTTCTTT. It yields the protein CSGGVGTEAFF.

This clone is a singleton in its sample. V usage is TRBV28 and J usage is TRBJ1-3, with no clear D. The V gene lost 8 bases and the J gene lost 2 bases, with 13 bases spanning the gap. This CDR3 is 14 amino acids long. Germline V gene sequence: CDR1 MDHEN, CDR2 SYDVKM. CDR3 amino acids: CASAPTHAGNTIYF. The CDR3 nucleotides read TGTGCCAGCGCACCAACACACGCTGGAAACACCATATATTTT.

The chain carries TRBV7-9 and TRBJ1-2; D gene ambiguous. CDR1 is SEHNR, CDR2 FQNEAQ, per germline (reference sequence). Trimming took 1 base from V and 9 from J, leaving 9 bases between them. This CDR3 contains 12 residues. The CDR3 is CASSLGTTRYTF. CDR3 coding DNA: TGTGCCAGCAGCTTAGGGACGACGCGCTACACCTTC.

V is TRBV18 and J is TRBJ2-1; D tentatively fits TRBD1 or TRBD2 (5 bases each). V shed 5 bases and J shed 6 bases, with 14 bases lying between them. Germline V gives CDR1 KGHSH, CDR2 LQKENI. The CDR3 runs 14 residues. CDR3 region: CASSLTGTGNEQFF. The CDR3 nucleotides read TGTGCCAGCTCATTAACTGGGACGGGCAATGAGCAGTTCTTC.

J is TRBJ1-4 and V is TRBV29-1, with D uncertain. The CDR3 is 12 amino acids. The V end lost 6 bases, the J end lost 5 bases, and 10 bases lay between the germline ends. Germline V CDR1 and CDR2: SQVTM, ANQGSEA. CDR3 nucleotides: TGCAGCGTCGGTGGCCCAAATGAAAAACTGTTTTTT. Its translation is CSVGGPNEKLFF. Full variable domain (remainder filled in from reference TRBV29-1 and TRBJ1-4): SAVISQKPSRDICQRGTSLTIQCQVDSQVTMMFWYRQQPGQSLTLIATANQGSEATYESGFVIDKFPISRPNLTFSTLTVSNMSPEDSSIYLCSVGGPNEKLFFGSGTQLSVL.

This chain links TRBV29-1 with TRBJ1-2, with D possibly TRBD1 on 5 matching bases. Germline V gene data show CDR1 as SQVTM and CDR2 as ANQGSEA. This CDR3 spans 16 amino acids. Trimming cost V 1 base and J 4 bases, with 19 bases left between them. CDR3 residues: CSVEARDRGLGYGYTF. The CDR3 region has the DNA TGCAGCGTTGAAGCCCGGGACCGGGGGTTAGGCTATGGCTACACCTTC.

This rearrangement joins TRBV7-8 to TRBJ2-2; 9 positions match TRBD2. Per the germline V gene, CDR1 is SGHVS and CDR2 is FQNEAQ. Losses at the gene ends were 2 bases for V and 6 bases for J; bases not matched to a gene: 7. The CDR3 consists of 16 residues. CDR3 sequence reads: CASSLFSGGQAGELFF. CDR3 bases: TGTGCCAGCAGCTTATTTAGCGGGGGTCAAGCCGGGGAGCTGTTTTTT. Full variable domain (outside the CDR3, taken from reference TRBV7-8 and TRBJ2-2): GAGVSQSPRYKVAKRGQDVALRCDPISGHVSLFWYQQALGQGPEFLTYFQNEAQLDKSGLPSDRFFAERPEGSVSTLKIQRTQQEDSAVYLCASSLFSGGQAGELFFGEGSRLTVL.

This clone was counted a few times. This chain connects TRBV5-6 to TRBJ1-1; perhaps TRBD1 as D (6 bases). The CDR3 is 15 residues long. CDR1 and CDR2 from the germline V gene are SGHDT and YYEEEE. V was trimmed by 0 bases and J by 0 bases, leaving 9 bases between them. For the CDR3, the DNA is TGTGCCAGCAGCTTGGTGGGGGGCATGAACACTGAAGCTTTCTTT. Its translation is CASSLVGGMNTEAFF.

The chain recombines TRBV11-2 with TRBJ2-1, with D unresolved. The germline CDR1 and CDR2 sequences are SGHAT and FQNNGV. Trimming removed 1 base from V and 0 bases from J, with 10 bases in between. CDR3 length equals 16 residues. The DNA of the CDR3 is TGTGCCAGCAGCTTAGGTTACGCTAGCTCCTACAATGAGCAGTTCTTC. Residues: CASSLGYASSYNEQFF.

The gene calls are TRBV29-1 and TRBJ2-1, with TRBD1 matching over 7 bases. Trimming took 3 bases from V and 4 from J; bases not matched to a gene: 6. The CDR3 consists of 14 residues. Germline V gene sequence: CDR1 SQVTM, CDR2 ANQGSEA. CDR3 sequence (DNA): TGCAGCGTTGATTTACAGGGGCCTTACAATGAGCAGTTCTTC. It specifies CSVDLQGPYNEQFF.

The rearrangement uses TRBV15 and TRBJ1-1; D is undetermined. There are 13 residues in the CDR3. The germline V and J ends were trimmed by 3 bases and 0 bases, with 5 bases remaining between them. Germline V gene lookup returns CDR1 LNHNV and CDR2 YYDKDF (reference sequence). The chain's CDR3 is CATSSHMNTEAFF. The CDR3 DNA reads TGTGCCACCAGCAGCCACATGAACACTGAAGCTTTCTTT.

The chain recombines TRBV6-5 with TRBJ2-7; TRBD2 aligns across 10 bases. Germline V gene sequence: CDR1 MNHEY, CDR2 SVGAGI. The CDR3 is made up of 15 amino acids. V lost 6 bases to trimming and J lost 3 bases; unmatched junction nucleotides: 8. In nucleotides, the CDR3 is TGTGCCAGCAGCGCGACGGGGACTAGCGACTACGAGCAGTACTTC. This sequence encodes CASSATGTSDYEQYF.

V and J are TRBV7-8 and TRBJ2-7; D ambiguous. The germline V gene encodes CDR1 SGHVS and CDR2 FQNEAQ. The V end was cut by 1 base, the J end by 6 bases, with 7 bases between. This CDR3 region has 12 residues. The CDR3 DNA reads TGTGCCAGCAGCTTAGTGGGTAGCGAGCAGTACTTC. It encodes CASSLVGSEQYF.

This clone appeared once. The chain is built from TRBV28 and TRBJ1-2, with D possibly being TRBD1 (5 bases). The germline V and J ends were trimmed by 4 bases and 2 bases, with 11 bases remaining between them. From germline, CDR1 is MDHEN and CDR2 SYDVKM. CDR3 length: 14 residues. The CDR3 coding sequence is TGTGCCAGCAGTTACCCCGGGGGGAACTATGGCTACACCTTC. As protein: CASSYPGGNYGYTF.

The CDR3 nucleotides read TGTGCCAGCAGTTTAACGGTTCTCCCCACAGATACGCAGTATTTT. As protein: CASSLTVLPTDTQYF. The rearrangement links TRBV27 to TRBJ2-3; D unclear. V lost 2 bases and J 2 bases, leaving 11 bases between the germline ends. CDR1 is MNHEY and CDR2 is SMNVEV in the germline V gene (reference sequence). CDR3 length: 15 residues.

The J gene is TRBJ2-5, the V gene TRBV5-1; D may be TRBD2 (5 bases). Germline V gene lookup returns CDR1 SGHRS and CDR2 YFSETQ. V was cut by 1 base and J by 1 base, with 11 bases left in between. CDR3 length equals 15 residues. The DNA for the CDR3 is TGCGCCAGCAGCTTGAGCGTAGGAGGCCAAGAGACCCAGTACTTC. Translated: CASSLSVGGQETQYF.